The clone carrying this TCR beta chain was observed a single time. CDR1 and CDR2 (germline): SGHAT, FQNNGV. Trimming removed 5 bases from V and 0 bases from J, with 11 bases in between. The CDR3 contains 15 residues. Assay: immunoSEQ multiplex PCR; the TCRdb copy retains only in-frame clones and omits some. The repertoire holds roughly 80,000 clones, with 90% to 95% as singletons. The data derive from a study of technical replicates of blood from a handful of donors. The sequenced sample consisted of T cells isolated from PBMCs. The rearrangement uses TRBV11-2 and TRBJ2-1; possibly TRBD2 for D (5 bases). The receptor was isolated from a human donor in good health. DNA for the CDR3: TGTGCCAGCAGCAACTTAGCGAGCTCCTACAATGAGCAGTTCTTC. Translating gives CASSNLASSYNEQFF.